One and the same sample provided the 26 T cell receptor beta chains below, sequenced in a study of CD8 T cells in ankylosing spondylitis. Using its own MiXCR run on the 5' RACE reads, TCRdb lists one record per CDR3 protein. The sample records 300,000 to 350,000 distinct CDR3 sequences, under 25% being singletons. Material: blood, either unsorted or a sorted T cell fraction (not recorded which). The receptors here all came from a female donor with ankylosing spondylitis or in good health (not recorded which).

The J gene is TRBJ2-1, the V gene TRBV7-9; no reliable D call. This CDR3 comprises 14 residues. Per germline, CDR1 SEHNR and CDR2 FQNEAQ (reference sequence). Deletions cut 1 base from V and 9 bases from J, with 13 bases between. CDR3: CASSLGLVRFEQFF. CDR3 sequence (DNA): TGTGCCAGCAGCTTAGGGTTGGTCCGATTTGAGCAGTTCTTC.

The CDR3 protein is CAISTEYNEQFF. The DNA of the CDR3 is TGTGCCATCAGTACAGAGTACAATGAGCAGTTCTTC. The chain recombines TRBV10-3 with TRBJ2-1; no reliable D call. The V gene lost 5 bases and the J gene lost 4 bases, with 6 bases spanning the gap. Germline loops: CDR1 ENHRY, CDR2 SYGVKD. The CDR3 loop spans 12 amino acids.

At least ten counts were recorded for this clonotype. This chain connects TRBV20-1 to TRBJ2-3; 12 nucleotides match TRBD2. V lost 2 bases and J lost 4; bases outside the gene matches: 1. Per the germline V gene, CDR1 is DFQATT and CDR2 is SNEGSKA (reference sequence). This CDR3 has 14 amino acids. The CDR3 sequence: CSARRLAGADTQYF. The CDR3, as DNA: TGCAGTGCTAGAAGACTAGCGGGAGCAGATACGCAGTATTTT.

This clonotype appeared a few times. The CDR3 sequence: CASRKDRRGDEQYF. The CDR3 nucleotides are TGTGCCAGCAGGAAGGACAGGCGCGGTGACGAGCAGTACTTC. This chain joins TRBV6-1 and TRBJ2-7; TRBD1 aligns across 7 bases. From germline, CDR1 is MNHNS and CDR2 SASEGT. V lost 6 bases and J lost 5; bases outside the gene matches: 10. The CDR3 runs to 14 residues.

This clonotype was picked up a small number of times. The V and J genes are TRBV5-1 and TRBJ2-1, with 9 bases matching TRBD2. Germline V gives CDR1 SGHRS, CDR2 YFSETQ. This CDR3 has 15 residues. The junction had 5 bases not matched to a gene; V was cut back by 0 bases and J by 7 bases. The CDR3 loop is CASSLEAGGRNEQFF. The CDR3 DNA sequence: TGCGCCAGCAGCTTGGAGGCGGGAGGGAGAAATGAGCAGTTCTTC.

The chain carries TRBV11-1 and TRBJ2-1, with D perhaps TRBD2 (6 bases). The CDR3 has 20 residues. Trimming removed 0 bases at V and 9 bases at J, with 30 bases between. Germline lookup yields CDR1 SGHAT and CDR2 FQDESV (reference sequence). CDR3 region: CASSLARKLARGGPLVEQFF. The CDR3 region has the DNA TGTGCCAGCAGCTTAGCTCGGAAGTTGGCGCGGGGAGGCCCTCTCGTTGAGCAGTTCTTC.

For the CDR3, the DNA is TGTGCCATCAGTGGTGGCGGGGGAGACACAGATACGCAGTATTTT. It is translated as CAISGGGGDTDTQYF. The rearrangement joins TRBV10-3 to TRBJ2-3, with 7 bases that match TRBD2. V shed 4 bases and J 2 bases; nucleotides not matched to a gene: 6. Germline V CDR1 and CDR2: ENHRY, SYGVKD. CDR3 length: 15 residues.

CDR3: CASSQTSGRTFETQYF. Here the CDR3 DNA reads TGTGCCAGCAGCCAAACTAGCGGGAGGACGTTCGAGACCCAGTACTTC. This chain uses TRBV7-3 with TRBJ2-5, with 12 bases that match TRBD2. After removal of 5 bases from V and 5 bases from J, the junction contained 9 bases not matched to a gene. The CDR3 covers 16 residues. Germline V gives CDR1 SGHTA, CDR2 FQGTGA.

This clonotype was seen only a few times. The rearrangement joins TRBV30 to TRBJ1-1; D call uncertain. This CDR3 is built from 15 residues. The V gene's germline CDR1 is GTSNPN and CDR2 SVGIG (reference sequence). Trimming left V 3 bases short and J 6 bases short, with 20 bases between. CDR3 sequence reads: CAWRGKKVGLAEAFF. CDR3 sequence (DNA): TGTGCCTGGAGAGGAAAGAAGGTGGGTCTGGCTGAAGCTTTCTTT. The full variable domain, completed using reference TRBV30 and TRBJ1-1, is SQTIHQWPATLVQPVGSPLSLECTVEGTSNPNLYWYRQAAGRGLQLLFYSVGIGQISSEVPQNLSASRPQDRQFILSSKKLLLSDSGFYLCAWRGKKVGLAEAFFGQGTRLTVV.

This chain uses TRBV6-5 with TRBJ2-7; a weak D match, TRBD2 (5 bases). Germline V gene lookup returns CDR1 MNHEY and CDR2 SVGAGI. The length of the CDR3 is 11 residues. The V end was cut by 4 bases, the J end by 6 bases, with 7 bases between. CDR3 sequence: CASSWESEQYF. CDR3 DNA sequence: TGTGCCAGCAGTTGGGAGAGCGAGCAGTACTTC.

This clonotype has only a few counts. Compared with germline, one end of the junction differs, possibly owing to a read error. The V call is TRBV12-5, the J call TRBJ1-2, with D maybe TRBD1 (5 bases). From germline, CDR1 is LGHNT and CDR2 FRNRAP. The CDR3 sequence is 15 residues long. CDR3 amino acids: CASGATGPANFGYTF. The CDR3 nucleotides are TGTGCTAGTGGTGCCACAGGTCCGGCTAACTTTGGCTACACCTTC.

This clonotype has a handful of counts. V and J are TRBV29-1 and TRBJ2-1, with 7 bases identical to TRBD2. This CDR3 has 15 residues. Germline V gene sequence: CDR1 SQVTM, CDR2 ANQGSEA. Trimming removed 7 bases from V and 12 bases from J; junction bases left unmatched: 21. DNA for the CDR3: TGCAGCGCAATACCGACTAGCCGCATAAAACAAGGGCAGTTCTTC. This encodes CSAIPTSRIKQGQFF.

The CDR3 loop reads CASSPDVVRGGYTF. The CDR3 nucleotides read TGTGCCAGCAGCCCGGACGTAGTACGTGGGGGCTACACCTTC. V and J are TRBV7-2 and TRBJ1-2; D not certain. This CDR3 is 14 amino acids long. In germline, CDR1 is SGHTA, CDR2 FQGNSA. V dropped 5 bases and J dropped 8 bases, with 18 bases sitting between them.

This clonotype was seen many times. CDR3 residues: CSAEKGVDEQFF. The CDR3 DNA follows: TGCAGTGCGGAAAAGGGGGTAGATGAGCAGTTCTTC. The V call is TRBV20-1, the J call TRBJ2-1; D possibly corresponds to TRBD1 (6 bases). Germline V lookup: CDR1 DFQATT, CDR2 SNEGSKA (reference sequence). V gave up 6 bases and J gave up 8 bases, with 14 bases separating them. This CDR3 comprises 12 residues.

The table lists this clonotype with a few counts. The genes are TRBV6-2 or TRBV6-3 and TRBJ2-5; D is undetermined. V lost 8 bases to trimming and J lost 3 bases, with 10 bases between them. Germline V lookup: CDR1 MNHEY, CDR2 SVGEGT. The CDR3 covers 12 residues. The CDR3 DNA is TGTGCCAGCTCGGTACGGAAAGAGACCCAGTACTTC. It codes for CASSVRKETQYF.

The genes are TRBV6-5 and TRBJ2-3; 7 nucleotides line up with TRBD1. The CDR3 is 16 amino acids. With 0 bases clipped from V and 4 bases from J, the junction kept 7 bases outside the gene matches. CDR1 MNHEY and CDR2 SVGAGI come from the germline V gene. The CDR3 loop is CASSYSYRGAADTQYF. The CDR3 bases are TGTGCCAGCAGTTACTCCTACAGGGGAGCGGCAGATACGCAGTATTTT.

The chain recombines TRBV6-1 with TRBJ2-3, with D tentatively TRBD2 (6 bases). CDR3 size: 14 residues. V lost 7 bases, J lost 1 base, and 12 bases lay in between. CDR1 and CDR2 (germline): MNHNS, SASEGT. This CDR3 reads CASKEGGGTDTQYF. Written as DNA, the CDR3 is TGTGCCAGCAAGGAGGGAGGAGGCACAGATACGCAGTATTTT.

In DNA form, the CDR3 reads TGTGCCAGCAGCTCATTTCGACGTAGCTCCTACGAGCAGTACTTC. Translation: CASSSFRRSSYEQYF. This chain uses TRBV11-2 with TRBJ2-7; no reliable D call. The ends were cut back, 4 bases at V and 0 bases at J, with 13 bases in the middle. Germline assignment: CDR1 SGHAT and CDR2 FQNNGV. This CDR3 is 15 amino acids long.

The CDR3 region has the DNA TGTGCCAGCACCCCGGGGCACTCGAACACTGAAGCTTTCTTT. Translating gives CASTPGHSNTEAFF. V is TRBV12-3 or TRBV12-4 and J is TRBJ1-1; a possible D gene is TRBD1 (5 bases). Trimming shortened V by 7 bases and J by 1 base, and 13 bases separated the two germline ends. The CDR3 covers 14 residues.

V usage is TRBV10-3 and J usage is TRBJ2-3, with TRBD1 as a possible D gene (5 bases). The germline gives CDR1 ENHRY, CDR2 SYGVKD. Trimming took 3 bases from V and 2 from J, leaving 12 bases between them. This CDR3 comprises 15 residues. CDR3 nucleotides: TGTGCCATCAGTGACGGACAAGGTTTCACAGATACGCAGTATTTT. Amino acid sequence: CAISDGQGFTDTQYF.

This clonotype was detected many times. The chain carries TRBV20-1 and TRBJ1-1, with a weak D call TRBD1 (5 bases). This CDR3 has 15 amino acids. Trimming took off 1 base at V and 1 base at J, with 13 bases between the two ends. The germline V gene encodes CDR1 DFQATT and CDR2 SNEGSKA (reference sequence). The CDR3: CSARVPHGTNTEAFF. CDR3 coding DNA: TGCAGTGCTAGAGTCCCTCACGGGACGAACACTGAAGCTTTCTTT.

This clonotype was picked up many times. The V gene is TRBV2, the J gene TRBJ2-3; no definite D call. CDR3 length equals 11 residues. V lost 6 bases and J 6 bases, leaving 7 bases between the germline ends. From germline, CDR1 is SNHLY and CDR2 FYNNEI. CDR3: CASRGADTQYF. The CDR3 region has the DNA TGTGCCAGCAGGGGCGCGGATACGCAGTATTTT.

The chain joins TRBV12-3 or TRBV12-4 to TRBJ2-7; 7 bases map to TRBD2. The CDR3 loop spans 15 amino acids. J was trimmed by 1 base and V by 4 bases; bases with no gene match: 7. In DNA form, the CDR3 reads TGTGCCAGCAGTTCGACGGCTAGCGGTTCCTACGAGCAGTACTTC. Amino acids: CASSSTASGSYEQYF.

The J gene is TRBJ2-1, the V gene TRBV5-1, with 7 bases lining up with TRBD2. Germline V gives CDR1 SGHRS, CDR2 YFSETQ. V lost 0 bases to trimming and J lost 10 bases; unmatched junction nucleotides: 7. The CDR3 loop spans 14 amino acids. For the CDR3, the DNA is TGCGCCAGCAGCTTGGAGGCTAGCGGAGGCGAGCAGTTCTTC. Protein sequence: CASSLEASGGEQFF.

This clonotype was detected only a few times. The chain carries TRBV2 and TRBJ2-3; D remains unclear. CDR3 length equals 16 residues. Germline V gives CDR1 SNHLY, CDR2 FYNNEI. Trimming removed 4 bases at V and 2 bases at J, with 16 bases between. The DNA of the CDR3 is TGTGCCAGCAGTGGTAGTTGGAGACTTTCCACAGATACGCAGTATTTT. Protein: CASSGSWRLSTDTQYF.

The table lists this clonotype with a few counts. CDR3 nucleotides: TGCAGTGCTAGAGGTGGAACAGGGGGCCATTACGAGCAGTACTTC. It is translated as CSARGGTGGHYEQYF. The chain has TRBV20-1 and TRBJ2-7, with 9 bases aligning to TRBD1. There are 15 residues in the CDR3. Germline trimming cut 1 base from V and 4 bases from J; bases unmatched to any gene: 8. From germline, CDR1 is DFQATT and CDR2 SNEGSKA (reference sequence).